This T cell receptor beta chain was obtained from a study of cytomegalovirus exposure and HLA in healthy donors. Study-level points and caveats: Later on, an analysis found that several of the most significant clusters appeared to be linked to common viral pathogens, which included parvovirus B19. With later analysis, a missense DCLRE1C variant became linked to TCR beta V- and J-gene trimming. Cytomegalovirus status was reportedly diagnosed by the classifier with high sensitivity and specificity. The later analysis indicated that the majority of CMV-associated TCR beta chains appeared HLA-restricted.

The PCR was carried out with 60 Vbeta primers and 13 Jbeta primers. Libraries were prepared by immunoSEQ multiplex PCR; TCRdb keeps only in-frame clonotypes and omits some of them. In the table there are about 130,000 clones, more than 75% of which are singletons. Germline V lookup: CDR1 LNHDA, CDR2 SQIVND (reference sequence). The CDR3 spans 18 residues. J gave up 7 bases and V 7 bases, and 19 bases lay outside the gene matches. With regard to this clone: The antigen is not known.

Sequenced: PBMCs. The chain joins TRBV19 to TRBJ2-1, with TRBD2 matching over 10 bases. The receptor was isolated from a young man in good health and CMV-seronegative. CDR3 region: CASTLYPLASGSKNEQFF. The CDR3 nucleotides are TGTGCCAGTACCTTGTACCCCCTCGCTAGCGGGAGTAAAAATGAGCAGTTCTTC.